This TCR beta chain stems from a study of shared clonotypes between healthy human individuals. Germline V gene lookup returns CDR1 LGHNA and CDR2 YSLEER. The J segment lost 4 bases and the V segment lost 4 bases, leaving 9 bases of the junction unmatched. The CDR3 extends over 16 amino acids. In the study's own analysis: Filtering differed since immunoSEQ provided only junctions, with no quality scores. Profiled with immunoSEQ multiplex PCR; TCRdb holds only in-frame clones, not every one. V and J calls and clone size come straight from that table; D and trimming were deduced from the DNA. Seen here are about 1,800,000 clones, roughly 94% observed once, and the top ten hold approximately 1%. Terminally differentiated effector memory CD45RA+ cells were excluded from the naive CD8 cells, which were CD45RO-negative and positively selected for CCR7.

The material sequenced was naive CD8+ T cells sorted from blood. This rearrangement joins TRBV4-3 to TRBJ2-3; 9 bases are a match to TRBD1. The source of this sequence is a man aged 18 to 30 in good health. In nucleotides, the CDR3 is TGCGCCAGCAGCCCCTGGACAGGGGAGGTCGCAGATACGCAGTATTTT. Protein product: CASSPWTGEVADTQYF.